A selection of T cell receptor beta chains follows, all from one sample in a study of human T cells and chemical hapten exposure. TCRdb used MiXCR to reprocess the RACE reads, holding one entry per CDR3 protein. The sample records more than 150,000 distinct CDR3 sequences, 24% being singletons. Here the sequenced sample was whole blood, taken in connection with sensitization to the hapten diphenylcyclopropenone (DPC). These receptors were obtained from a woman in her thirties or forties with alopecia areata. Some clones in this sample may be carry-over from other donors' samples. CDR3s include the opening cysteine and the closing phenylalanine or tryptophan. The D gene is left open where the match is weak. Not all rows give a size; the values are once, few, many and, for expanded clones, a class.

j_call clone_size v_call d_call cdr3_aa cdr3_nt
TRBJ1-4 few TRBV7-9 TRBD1 CASSPLTGGKLFF TGTGCCAGCAGCCCGCTGACAGGGGGAAAACTGTTTTTT
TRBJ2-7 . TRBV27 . CASSLYGMSSYEQYF TGTGCCAGCAGTTTATACGGTATGAGCTCCTACGAGCAGTACTTC
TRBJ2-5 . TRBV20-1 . CSAGSGQQETQYF TGCAGTGCTGGGTCGGGGCAGCAAGAGACCCAGTACTTC
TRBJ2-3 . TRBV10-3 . CAISGNPTGDSEGTDTQYF TGTGCCATCAGTGGTAACCCGACTGGGGACTCTGAGGGGACAGATACGCAGTATTTT
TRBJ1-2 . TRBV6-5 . CASSYSTNGIYGYTF TGTGCCAGCAGTTACTCGACCAACGGTATCTATGGCTACACCTTC
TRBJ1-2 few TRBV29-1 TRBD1 CSSWDRDGYTF TGCAGCTCATGGGACAGGGATGGCTACACCTTC
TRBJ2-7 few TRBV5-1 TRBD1 CASSPSGGLTSYEQYF TGCGCCAGCAGCCCATCAGGGGGCCTCACCTCCTACGAGCAGTACTTC
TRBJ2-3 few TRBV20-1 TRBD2 CSATRGGRLSTDTQYF TGCAGTGCTACTAGGGGCGGGAGACTTAGCACAGATACGCAGTATTTT
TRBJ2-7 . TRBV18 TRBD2 CASSPGRAEGLEQYF TGTGCCAGCTCACCCGGGAGGGCAGAGGGGTTGGAGCAGTACTTC
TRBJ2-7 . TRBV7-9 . CASSLALQGSYEQYF TGTGCCAGCAGCCTAGCCCTACAGGGCTCCTACGAGCAGTACTTC
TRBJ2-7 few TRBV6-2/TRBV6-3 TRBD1 CASGDRAPYEQYF TGTGCCAGCGGGGACAGGGCCCCCTACGAGCAGTACTTC
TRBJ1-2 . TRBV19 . CASSTRAGVGYGYTF TGTGCCAGTAGTACGCGGGCAGGGGTTGGATATGGCTACACCTTC
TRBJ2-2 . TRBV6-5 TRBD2 CASSGTSGANTGELFF TGTGCCAGCAGCGGGACTAGCGGGGCTAACACCGGGGAGCTGTTTTTT
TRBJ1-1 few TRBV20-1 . CSAPRGGTEAFF TGCAGTGCCCCTCGGGGGGGCACTGAAGCTTTCTTT
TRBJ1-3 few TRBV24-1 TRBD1 CATSDSGTDGNTIYF TGTGCCACCAGTGATTCCGGGACAGATGGAAACACCATATATTTT
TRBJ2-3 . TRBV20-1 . CSARDARVGDTQYF TGCAGTGCTAGAGATGCGCGGGTTGGAGATACGCAGTATTTT
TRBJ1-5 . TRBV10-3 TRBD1 CAIRPTGDGNQPQHF TGTGCCATCAGACCGACAGGGGACGGCAATCAGCCCCAGCATTTT
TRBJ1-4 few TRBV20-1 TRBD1 CSALTGSNEKLFF TGCAGTGCTTTGACAGGGTCTAATGAAAAACTGTTTTTT
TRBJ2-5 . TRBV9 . CASSARQPQETQYF TGTGCCAGCAGCGCCCGGCAGCCCCAAGAGACCCAGTACTTC
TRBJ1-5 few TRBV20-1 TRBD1 CSASIRTGGGQPQHF TGCAGTGCTAGTATACGGACAGGGGGTGGTCAGCCCCAGCATTTT
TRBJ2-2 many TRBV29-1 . CSVQNTGELFF TGCAGCGTTCAGAACACCGGGGAGCTGTTTTTT
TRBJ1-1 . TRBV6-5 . CATLDPGTADEAFF TGTGCCACCTTAGATCCCGGGACGGCGGATGAAGCTTTCTTT
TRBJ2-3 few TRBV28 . CASSLISREDTQYF TGTGCCAGCAGTTTGATCTCCAGGGAGGATACGCAGTATTTT
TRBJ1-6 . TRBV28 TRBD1 CASSPGQGASPLHF TGTGCCAGCAGTCCGGGACAGGGTGCTTCACCCCTCCACTTT
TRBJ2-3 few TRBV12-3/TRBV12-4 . CASSLGPGGTDTQYF TGTGCCAGCAGTTTAGGCCCAGGGGGCACAGATACGCAGTATTTT
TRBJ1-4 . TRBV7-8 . CASSWRQVEKLFF TGTGCCAGCAGCTGGAGACAGGTGGAAAAACTGTTTTTT
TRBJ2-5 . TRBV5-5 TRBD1 CASSLTTGTQETQYF TGTGCCAGCAGCTTGACGACAGGGACGCAAGAGACCCAGTACTTC
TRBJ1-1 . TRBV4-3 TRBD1 CASSQLTGITEAFF TGCGCCAGCAGCCAACTGACAGGGATAACTGAAGCTTTCTTT
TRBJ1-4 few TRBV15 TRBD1 CATSSRSGTGNEKLFF TGTGCCACCAGCAGCCGATCCGGGACAGGGAATGAAAAACTGTTTTTT
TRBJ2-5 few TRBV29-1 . CSDYRNGETQYF TGCAGCGACTACCGGAATGGAGAGACCCAGTACTTC
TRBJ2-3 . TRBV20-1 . CSAFPRVFNTDTQYF TGCAGTGCTTTCCCCAGGGTTTTCAACACAGATACGCAGTATTTT
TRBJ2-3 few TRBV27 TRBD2 CASSFRGRVDTQYF TGTGCCAGCAGTTTTCGGGGGAGGGTAGATACGCAGTATTTT
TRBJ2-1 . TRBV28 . CASSLGGQGRNEQFF TGTGCCAGCAGTTTAGGGGGGCAGGGGAGGAATGAGCAGTTCTTC
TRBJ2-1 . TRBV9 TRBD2 CASTMTGLAGGSQFF TGTGCCAGCACCATGACTGGACTAGCGGGAGGATCGCAGTTCTTC
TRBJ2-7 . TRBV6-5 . CASSFGSTYEQYF TGTGCCAGCAGTTTCGGGTCCACCTACGAGCAGTACTTC
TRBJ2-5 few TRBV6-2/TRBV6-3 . CASSSREETQYF TGTGCCAGCAGCTCCAGGGAGGAGACCCAGTACTTC
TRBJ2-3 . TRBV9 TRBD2 CASSSTSGTLTDTQYF TGTGCCAGCAGCTCGACTAGCGGGACCCTCACAGATACGCAGTATTTT
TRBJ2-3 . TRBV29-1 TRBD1 CSVALTGSYTDTQYF TGCAGCGTTGCCCTGACAGGGTCCTACACAGATACGCAGTATTTT
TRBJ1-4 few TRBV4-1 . CASSHLFSTGRTNEKLFF TGCGCCAGCAGCCACCTCTTCTCGACCGGCCGCACGAATGAAAAACTGTTTTTT
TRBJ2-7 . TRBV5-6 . CASSDGFPGSYEQYF TGTGCCAGCAGCGATGGATTCCCGGGCTCCTACGAGCAGTACTTC